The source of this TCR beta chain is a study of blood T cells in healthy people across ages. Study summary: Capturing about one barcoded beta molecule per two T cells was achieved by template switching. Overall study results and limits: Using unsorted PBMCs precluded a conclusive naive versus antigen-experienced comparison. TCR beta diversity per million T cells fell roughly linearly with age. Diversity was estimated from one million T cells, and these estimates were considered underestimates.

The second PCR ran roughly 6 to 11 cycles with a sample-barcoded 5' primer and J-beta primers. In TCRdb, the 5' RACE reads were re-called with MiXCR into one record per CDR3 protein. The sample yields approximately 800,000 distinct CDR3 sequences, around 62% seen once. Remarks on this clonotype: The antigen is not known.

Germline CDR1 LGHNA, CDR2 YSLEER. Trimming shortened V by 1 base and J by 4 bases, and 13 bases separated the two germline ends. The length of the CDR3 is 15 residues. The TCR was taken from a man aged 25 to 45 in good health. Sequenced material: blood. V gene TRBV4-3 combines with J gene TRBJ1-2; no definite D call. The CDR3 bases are TGCGCCAGCAGCCAAGCCAGAGGTCATTTCTATGGCTACACCTTC. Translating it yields CASSQARGHFYGYTF.